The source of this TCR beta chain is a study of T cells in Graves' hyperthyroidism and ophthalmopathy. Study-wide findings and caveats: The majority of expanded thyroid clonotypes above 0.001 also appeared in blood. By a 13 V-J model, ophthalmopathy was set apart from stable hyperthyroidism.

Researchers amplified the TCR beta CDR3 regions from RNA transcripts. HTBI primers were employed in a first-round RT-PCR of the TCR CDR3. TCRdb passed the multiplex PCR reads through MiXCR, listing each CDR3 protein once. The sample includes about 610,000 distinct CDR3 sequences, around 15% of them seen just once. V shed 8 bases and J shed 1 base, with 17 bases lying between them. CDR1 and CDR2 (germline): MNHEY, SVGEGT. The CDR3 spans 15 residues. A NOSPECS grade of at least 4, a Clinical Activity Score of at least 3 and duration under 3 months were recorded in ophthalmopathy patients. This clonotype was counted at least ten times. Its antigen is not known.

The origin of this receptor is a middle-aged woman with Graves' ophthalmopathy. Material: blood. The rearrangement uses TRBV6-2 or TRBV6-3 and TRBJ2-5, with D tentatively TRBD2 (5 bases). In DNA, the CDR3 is TGTGCCAGCGGACTTTACGGGTTTAGCCAAGAGACCCAGTACTTC. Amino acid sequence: CASGLYGFSQETQYF.